These 27 T cell receptor beta chains originate from one sample sequenced in a study of technical replicates of blood from a few donors. Generated by immunoSEQ multiplex PCR, the TCRdb table keeps only in-frame clones and is missing some. The sample consists of under 95,000 clones, 95% of them appearing once. Sequencing was performed on T cells isolated from PBMCs. The source of these receptors is a human donor in good health.

The chain is built from TRBV28 and TRBJ2-7; perhaps TRBD1 as D (5 bases). CDR1 is MDHEN and CDR2 is SYDVKM in the germline V gene. V was clipped by 2 bases and J by 2 bases, with 10 bases between them. The CDR3 consists of 14 residues. CDR3 in DNA: TGTGCCAGCAGTTTAATCGAGACAGCCTACGAGCAGTACTTC. Translating it yields CASSLIETAYEQYF.

The chain joins TRBV5-1 to TRBJ1-1; D might be TRBD1 (6 bases). V was clipped by 7 bases and J by 0 bases, with 10 bases between them. Germline-derived CDR1 and CDR2 are SGHRS and YFSETQ. This CDR3 contains 13 residues. CDR3: CASFDRLNTEAFF. The CDR3 coding sequence is TGCGCCAGCTTCGACAGGCTGAACACTGAAGCTTTCTTT.

The rearrangement links TRBV28 to TRBJ1-1, with TRBD1 matching over 7 bases. The V segment lost 5 bases and the J segment 1 base; nucleotides outside the gene matches: 10. Germline V lookup: CDR1 MDHEN, CDR2 SYDVKM. The CDR3 sequence is 16 residues long. CDR3 loop: CASSLPTGRTNTEAFF. For the CDR3, the DNA is TGTGCCAGCAGTCTACCGACAGGGCGGACGAACACTGAAGCTTTCTTT.

The chain employs TRBV7-9 and TRBJ1-1, with 7 bases aligning to TRBD1. Trimming at V came to 5 bases and at J to 5 bases, leaving 8 bases not matched to a gene. CDR1 is SEHNR and CDR2 is FQNEAQ in the germline V gene (reference sequence). The CDR3 totals 14 residues. The CDR3 sequence: CASSPPQGVTEAFF. CDR3 in DNA: TGTGCCAGCAGCCCCCCCCAGGGGGTGACTGAAGCTTTCTTT.

The rearrangement uses TRBV2 and TRBJ2-2, with unresolved D. The CDR3 is made up of 14 amino acids. The germline V and J ends were trimmed by 4 bases and 2 bases, with 8 bases remaining between them. CDR1 is SNHLY, CDR2 FYNNEI, per germline. DNA of the CDR3: TGTGCCAGCAGTGGGAGCCTAAACACCGGGGAGCTGTTTTTT. This gives the protein CASSGSLNTGELFF. The full variable domain, in which reference TRBV2 and TRBJ2-2 provide the parts outside the CDR3, is EPEVTQTPSHQVTQMGQEVILRCVPISNHLYFYWYRQILGQKVEFLVSFYNNEISEKSEIFDDQFSVERPDGSNFTLKIRSTKLEDSAMYFCASSGSLNTGELFFGEGSRLTVL.

The chain couples TRBV15 to TRBJ1-1, with 7 bases identical to TRBD1. The CDR3 sequence is 17 residues long. Losses at the gene ends were 2 bases for V and 5 bases for J; bases not matched to a gene: 14. The germline gives CDR1 LNHNV, CDR2 YYDKDF (reference sequence). CDR3 nucleotide sequence: TGTGCCACCAGCAGACAAACAGGGGTTGGTTTTAGGACTGAAGCTTTCTTT. The encoded protein is CATSRQTGVGFRTEAFF.

This sequence joins TRBV6-1 and TRBJ1-5; D unresolved. The CDR3 is 12 residues long. Germline loops: CDR1 MNHNS, CDR2 SASEGT. Trimming shortened V by 6 bases and J by 7 bases, and 10 bases separated the two germline ends. CDR3 residues: CASRVTGQPQHF. For the CDR3, the DNA is TGTGCCAGCAGGGTTACGGGACAGCCCCAGCATTTT.

The chain carries TRBV19 and TRBJ2-1; TRBD2 aligns across 16 bases. With 4 bases clipped from V and 4 bases from J, the junction kept 16 bases outside the gene matches. CDR1 is LNHDA, CDR2 SQIVND, per germline (reference sequence). The CDR3 is 21 amino acids. The CDR3 sequence is CASSREGTSGRAVSEYNEQFF. The CDR3 nucleotides are TGTGCCAGTAGTAGGGAAGGGACTAGCGGGAGGGCAGTTTCCGAGTACAATGAGCAGTTCTTC.

On this clone: Because it lacks the conserved phenylalanine or tryptophan at the end, this CDR3 is likely a read error. It is unclear where the CDR3 begins or ends on the DNA, so no DNA is shown, and the CDR3 is as TCRdb lists it. The V and J genes are TRBV5-3 and TRBJ2-4; TRBD2 is the table's D call and was not checked against the DNA. TRBV5-3 is an ORF, and what it does is uncertain. The CDR3 sequence runs 11 residues, both termini included. CDR3 sequence: CARSPTRRNPL.

The chain is built from TRBV6-1 and TRBJ2-3; D ambiguous. The CDR3 totals 15 residues. Trimming cost V 7 bases and J 0 bases, with 14 bases left between them. CDR1 is MNHNS and CDR2 is SASEGT in the germline V gene. The CDR3 DNA reads TGTGCCAGCAACTTGCAAAATCCTAGCACAGATACGCAGTATTTT. Its translation: CASNLQNPSTDTQYF.

The gene calls are TRBV15 and TRBJ1-1; D is unclear. The V end was cut by 0 bases, the J end by 6 bases, with 11 bases between. Germline V gene data show CDR1 as LNHNV and CDR2 as YYDKDF (reference sequence). This CDR3 is 14 amino acids long. For the CDR3, the DNA is TGTGCCACCAGCAGAGATCAAACGGGAGCTGAAGCTTTCTTT. Encoded protein: CATSRDQTGAEAFF.

The chain joins TRBV27 to TRBJ1-1; D perhaps matches TRBD1 (5 bases). Trimming left V 3 bases short and J 1 base short, with 15 bases between. The CDR3 sequence is 16 residues long. The V gene's germline CDR1 is MNHEY and CDR2 SMNVEV (reference sequence). DNA for the CDR3: TGTGCCAGCAGTTTCTCACATGGGGACTCGAACACTGAAGCTTTCTTT. This encodes CASSFSHGDSNTEAFF.

The V gene is TRBV5-1, the J gene TRBJ2-1; D remains unclear. Germline CDR1 SGHRS, CDR2 YFSETQ. The V end was cut by 4 bases, the J end by 5 bases, with 16 bases between. The length of the CDR3 is 15 residues. In DNA form, the CDR3 reads TGCGCCAGCAGCATTACGAACCCGGTACACAATGAGCAGTTCTTC. This translates into CASSITNPVHNEQFF. Full variable domain (missing parts from reference TRBV5-1 and TRBJ2-1): KAGVTQTPRYLIKTRGQQVTLSCSPISGHRSVSWYQQTPGQGLQFLFEYFSETQRNKGNFPGRFSGRQFSNSRSEMNVSTLELGDSALYLCASSITNPVHNEQFFGPGTRLTVL.

This chain joins TRBV21-1 and TRBJ2-7; the table assigns TRBD1, which was not confirmed against the DNA. TRBV21-1 is given as a pseudogene. The length of the CDR3 is 19 residues. CDR3 in DNA: TGTGCCAGCAGCAAAACCCCTCCCCATCGGACAGGGCCCTACTACGAGCAGTACTTC. Translated, it gives CASSKTPPHRTGPYYEQYF.

The V and J genes are TRBV9 and TRBJ2-1; 13 positions agree with TRBD2. Germline lookup yields CDR1 SGDLS and CDR2 YYNGEE. V was clipped by 3 bases and J by 7 bases; unmatched bases: 7. The CDR3 contains 16 residues. CDR3 sequence: CASSGGGLAGANEQFF. The DNA for the CDR3 is TGTGCCAGCAGCGGGGGAGGACTAGCGGGAGCAAATGAGCAGTTCTTC.

V and J are TRBV29-1 and TRBJ1-2; possible D gene TRBD1, 5 bases. Germline loops: CDR1 SQVTM, CDR2 ANQGSEA. The CDR3 spans 12 residues. The V end was cut by 7 bases, the J end by 5 bases, with 14 bases between. The CDR3 reads CSAGAEQYGYTF. CDR3 bases: TGCAGCGCTGGGGCTGAGCAGTATGGCTACACCTTC. Complete variable domain (other parts from reference TRBV29-1 and TRBJ1-2): SAVISQKPSRDICQRGTSLTIQCQVDSQVTMMFWYRQQPGQSLTLIATANQGSEATYESGFVIDKFPISRPNLTFSTLTVSNMSPEDSSIYLCSAGAEQYGYTFGSGTRLTVV.

The chain has TRBV7-2 and TRBJ2-7; TRBD2 matches at 8 bases. V lost 2 bases to trimming and J lost 6 bases; unmatched junction nucleotides: 9. The CDR3 has 15 residues. From germline, CDR1 is SGHTA and CDR2 FQGNSA. The CDR3 reads CASSLSRGGSVEQYF. In DNA form, the CDR3 reads TGTGCCAGCAGCTTAAGTCGGGGGGGATCGGTCGAGCAGTACTTC.

CDR3 residues: CAISETPGQDNQPQHF. CDR3 sequence (DNA): TGTGCCATCAGTGAGACGCCGGGACAGGACAATCAGCCCCAGCATTTT. The chain joins TRBV10-3 to TRBJ1-5; TRBD1 aligns across 8 bases. Germline CDR1 reads ENHRY; CDR2 reads SYGVKD. The V segment lost 2 bases and the J segment 3 bases; nucleotides outside the gene matches: 6. The CDR3 has 16 residues.

V is TRBV6-6 and J is TRBJ2-2; D is perhaps TRBD2 (7 bases). This CDR3 contains 16 residues. The V gene lost 0 bases and the J gene lost 6 bases, with 14 bases spanning the gap. CDR1 and CDR2 (germline): MNHNY, SVGAGI (reference sequence). In nucleotides, the CDR3 is TGTGCCAGCAGTTACTCACTCGGGGGGCCCCCCGGGGAGCTGTTTTTT. It codes for CASSYSLGGPPGELFF.

The CDR3 DNA reads as TGCAGCGTTGCCCTCTATGGCTACACCTTC. Translated: CSVALYGYTF. This chain connects TRBV29-1 to TRBJ1-2; D gene uncertain. Germline CDR1 SQVTM, CDR2 ANQGSEA. V lost 4 bases and J lost 4, with 4 bases in between. There are 10 residues in the CDR3. Variable domain in full (rest from reference TRBV29-1 and TRBJ1-2): SAVISQKPSRDICQRGTSLTIQCQVDSQVTMMFWYRQQPGQSLTLIATANQGSEATYESGFVIDKFPISRPNLTFSTLTVSNMSPEDSSIYLCSVALYGYTFGSGTRLTVV.

The chain combines TRBV5-4 with TRBJ2-1; TRBD1 aligns across 10 bases. Germline V gene lookup returns CDR1 SGHNT and CDR2 YYREEE (reference sequence). This CDR3 spans 13 amino acids. J gave up 6 bases and V 9 bases, and 6 bases lay outside the gene matches. The DNA of the CDR3 is TGTGCCACCGGGACAGGGGACCTCAATGAGCAGTTCTTC. As protein: CATGTGDLNEQFF.

The gene calls are TRBV7-9 and TRBJ2-2; tentatively, D is TRBD2 (5 bases). The germline V and J ends were trimmed by 5 bases and 5 bases, with 18 bases remaining between them. The CDR3 has 16 amino acids. The germline CDR1 and CDR2 sequences are SEHNR and FQNEAQ (reference sequence). The CDR3 nucleotides read TGTGCCAGCAGCCCGATCCCCCTGAGAGGGACCGGGGAGCTGTTTTTT. As protein: CASSPIPLRGTGELFF.

The chain recombines TRBV6-5 with TRBJ2-6; D gene ambiguous. The CDR3 sequence is 15 residues long. Germline assignment: CDR1 MNHEY and CDR2 SVGAGI. V was clipped by 4 bases and J by 2 bases, with 9 bases between them. The CDR3 region is CASSSGSAGANVLTF. DNA of the CDR3: TGTGCCAGCAGTTCGGGTTCCGCTGGGGCCAACGTCCTGACTTTC.

This chain connects TRBV5-4 to TRBJ2-1; D remains ambiguous. The germline gives CDR1 SGHNT, CDR2 YYREEE (reference sequence). The CDR3 covers 15 residues. Between the trimmed V and J ends, which lost 1 base and 0 bases, there was a span of 8 bases. The CDR3 sequence is CASSLLGSSYNEQFF. The CDR3 DNA sequence: TGTGCCAGCAGCTTGTTGGGCAGCTCCTACAATGAGCAGTTCTTC.

The rearrangement uses TRBV27 and TRBJ2-2; D is perhaps TRBD2 (6 bases). The V end lost 7 bases, the J end lost 2 bases, and 17 bases lay between the germline ends. Germline-derived CDR1 and CDR2 are MNHEY and SMNVEV (reference sequence). The CDR3 is made up of 16 amino acids. CDR3 nucleotides: TGTGCCAGCATCCCTCTGGGAGGCCCAAACACCGGGGAGCTGTTTTTT. Translating it yields CASIPLGGPNTGELFF.

The chain is built from TRBV27 and TRBJ2-6; 8 bases map to TRBD2. CDR1 MNHEY and CDR2 SMNVEV come from the germline V gene (reference sequence). J gave up 4 bases and V 6 bases, and 14 bases lay outside the gene matches. The CDR3 covers 18 residues. In DNA form, the CDR3 reads TGTGCCAGCAGCCTCCTTGCGGGGGGCGCGGTAGGGGCCAACGTCCTGACTTTC. Its protein is CASSLLAGGAVGANVLTF.

This clone was counted a single time. The gene calls are TRBV5-1 and TRBJ1-3; D is uncertain. Germline loops: CDR1 SGHRS, CDR2 YFSETQ. Trimming shortened V by 2 bases and J by 1 base, and 13 bases separated the two germline ends. This CDR3 is built from 16 residues. CDR3 DNA: TGCGCCAGCAGCTTCGAATCCTCAGGTTCTGGAAACACCATATATTTT. As protein: CASSFESSGSGNTIYF.